One T cell receptor (beta chain) is described in this entry. These data belong to a study of blood T cell repertoires in COVID-19. Study in general: There were acute and convalescent COVID-19 samples, and they came from the United States, Italy and Spain.

TCRdb's table, derived via immunoSEQ multiplex PCR, lists solely in-frame clones and lacks some. Of roughly 410,000 clones in the sample, 80% to 90% were seen once. V dropped 4 bases and J dropped 7 bases, with 27 bases sitting between them. The CDR3 consists of 18 residues. Germline CDR1 reads SGHNT; CDR2 reads YYREEE (reference sequence). The chain joins TRBV5-4 to TRBJ2-1; tentatively, D is TRBD2 (6 bases). The sequence derives from a woman in her sixties with COVID-19, enrolled during active disease. The sample comprised peripheral blood. CDR3: CASSPSGGPSLVVNEQFF. The DNA of the CDR3 is TGTGCCAGCAGCCCCAGTGGAGGGCCAAGCCTGGTCGTGAATGAGCAGTTCTTC.